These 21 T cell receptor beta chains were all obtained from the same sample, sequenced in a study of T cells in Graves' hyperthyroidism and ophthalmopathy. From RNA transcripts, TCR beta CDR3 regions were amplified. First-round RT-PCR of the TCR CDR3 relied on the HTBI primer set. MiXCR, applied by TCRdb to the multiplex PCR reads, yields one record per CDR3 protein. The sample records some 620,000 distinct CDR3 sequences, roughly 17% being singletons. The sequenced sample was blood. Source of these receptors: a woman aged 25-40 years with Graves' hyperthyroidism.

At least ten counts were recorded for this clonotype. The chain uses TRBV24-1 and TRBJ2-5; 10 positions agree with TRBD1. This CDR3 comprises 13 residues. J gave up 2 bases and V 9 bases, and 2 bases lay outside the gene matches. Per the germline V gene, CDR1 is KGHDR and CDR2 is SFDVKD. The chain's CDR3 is CATRQGAQETQYF. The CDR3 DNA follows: TGTGCCACCCGACAGGGGGCTCAAGAGACCCAGTACTTC.

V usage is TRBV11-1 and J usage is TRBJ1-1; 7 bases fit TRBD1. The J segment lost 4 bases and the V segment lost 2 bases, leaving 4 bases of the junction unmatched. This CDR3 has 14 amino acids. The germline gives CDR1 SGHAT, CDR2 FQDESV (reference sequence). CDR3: CASSLTGEVTEAFF. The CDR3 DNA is TGTGCCAGCAGCTTAACAGGGGAGGTCACTGAAGCTTTCTTT.

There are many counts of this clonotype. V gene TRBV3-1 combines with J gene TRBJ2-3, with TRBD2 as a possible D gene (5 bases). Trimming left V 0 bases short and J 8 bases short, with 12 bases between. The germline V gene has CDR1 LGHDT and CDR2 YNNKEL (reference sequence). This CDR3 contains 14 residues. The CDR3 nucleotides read TGTGCCAGCAGCCAAGATCGAACCCGGGGTACGCAGTATTTT. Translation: CASSQDRTRGTQYF.

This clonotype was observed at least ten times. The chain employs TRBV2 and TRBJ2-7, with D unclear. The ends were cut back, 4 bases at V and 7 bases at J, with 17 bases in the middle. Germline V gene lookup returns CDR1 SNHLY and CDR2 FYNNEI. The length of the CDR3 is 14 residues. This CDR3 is CASSGTVLYAEQYF. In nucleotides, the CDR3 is TGTGCCAGCAGTGGTACGGTTCTCTACGCTGAGCAGTACTTC.

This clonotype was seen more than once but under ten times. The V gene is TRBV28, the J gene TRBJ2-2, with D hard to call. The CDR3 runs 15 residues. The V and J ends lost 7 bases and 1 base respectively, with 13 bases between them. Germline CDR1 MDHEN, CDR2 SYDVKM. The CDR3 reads CASNTPQENTGELFF. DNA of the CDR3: TGTGCCAGCAATACTCCCCAGGAGAACACCGGGGAGCTGTTTTTT.

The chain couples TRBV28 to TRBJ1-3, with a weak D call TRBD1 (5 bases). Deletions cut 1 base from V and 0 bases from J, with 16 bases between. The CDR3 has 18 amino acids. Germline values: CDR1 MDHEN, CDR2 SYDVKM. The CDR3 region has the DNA TGTGCCAGCAGTTTATACACGAACGGGGACCCCTCTGGAAACACCATATATTTT. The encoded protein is CASSLYTNGDPSGNTIYF.

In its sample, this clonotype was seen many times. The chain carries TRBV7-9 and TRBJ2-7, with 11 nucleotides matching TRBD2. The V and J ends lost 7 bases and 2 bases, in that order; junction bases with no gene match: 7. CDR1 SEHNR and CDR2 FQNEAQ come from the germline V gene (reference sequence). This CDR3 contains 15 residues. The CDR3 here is CASNPGLAGPYEQYF. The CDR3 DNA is TGTGCCAGCAACCCTGGACTAGCGGGTCCCTACGAGCAGTACTTC.

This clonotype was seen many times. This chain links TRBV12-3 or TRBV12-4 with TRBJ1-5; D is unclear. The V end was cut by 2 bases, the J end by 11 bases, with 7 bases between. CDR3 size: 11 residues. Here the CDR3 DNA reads TGTGCCAGCAGTTTAAGAGATTCCCAGCATTTT. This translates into CASSLRDSQHF.

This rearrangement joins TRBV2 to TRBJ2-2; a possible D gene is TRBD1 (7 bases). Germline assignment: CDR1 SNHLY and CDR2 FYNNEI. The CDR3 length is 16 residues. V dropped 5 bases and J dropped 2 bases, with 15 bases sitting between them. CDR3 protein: CASSLDREVNTGELFF. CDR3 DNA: TGTGCCAGCAGTTTAGACAGGGAGGTAAACACCGGGGAGCTGTTTTTT. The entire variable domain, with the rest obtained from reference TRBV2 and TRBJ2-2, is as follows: EPEVTQTPSHQVTQMGQEVILRCVPISNHLYFYWYRQILGQKVEFLVSFYNNEISEKSEIFDDQFSVERPDGSNFTLKIRSTKLEDSAMYFCASSLDREVNTGELFFGEGSRLTVL.

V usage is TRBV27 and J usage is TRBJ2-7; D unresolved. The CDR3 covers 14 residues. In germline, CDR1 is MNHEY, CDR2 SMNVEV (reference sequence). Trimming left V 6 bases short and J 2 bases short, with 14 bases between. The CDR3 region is CASSLTDQPYEQYF. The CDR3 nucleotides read TGTGCCAGCAGCTTGACGGACCAACCCTACGAGCAGTACTTC.

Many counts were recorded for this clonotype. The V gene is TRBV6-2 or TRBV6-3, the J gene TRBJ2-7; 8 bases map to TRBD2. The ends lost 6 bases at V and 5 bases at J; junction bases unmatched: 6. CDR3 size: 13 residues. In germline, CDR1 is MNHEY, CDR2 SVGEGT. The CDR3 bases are TGTGCCAGCAGCCCCCTACTAGCGGACGAGCAGTACTTC. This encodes CASSPLLADEQYF.

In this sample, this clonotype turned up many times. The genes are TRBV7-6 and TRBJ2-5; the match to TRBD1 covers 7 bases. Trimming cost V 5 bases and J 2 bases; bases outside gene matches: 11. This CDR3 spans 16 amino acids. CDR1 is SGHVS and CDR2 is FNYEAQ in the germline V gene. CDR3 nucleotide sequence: TGTGCCAGCAGCCCGACCGACAGGGCGGTGCAAGAGACCCAGTACTTC. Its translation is CASSPTDRAVQETQYF.

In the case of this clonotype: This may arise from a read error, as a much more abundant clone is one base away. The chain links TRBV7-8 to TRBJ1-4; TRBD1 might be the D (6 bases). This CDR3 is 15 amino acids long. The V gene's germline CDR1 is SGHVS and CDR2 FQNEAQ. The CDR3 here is CASSLGGTTNEKLSF. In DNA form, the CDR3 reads TGTGCCAGCAGCTTAGGCGGGACAACTAATGAAAAACTGTCTTTT. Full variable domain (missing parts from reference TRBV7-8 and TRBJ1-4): GAGVSQSPRYKVAKRGQDVALRCDPISGHVSLFWYQQALGQGPEFLTYFQNEAQLDKSGLPSDRFFAERPEGSVSTLKIQRTQQEDSAVYLCASSLGGTTNEKLSFGSGTQLSVL.

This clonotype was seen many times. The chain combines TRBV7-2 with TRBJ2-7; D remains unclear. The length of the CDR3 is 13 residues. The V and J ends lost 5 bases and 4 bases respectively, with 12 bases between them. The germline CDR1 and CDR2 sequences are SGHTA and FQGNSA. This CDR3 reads CASSPPVQYEQYF. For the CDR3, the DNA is TGTGCCAGCAGCCCTCCGGTTCAATACGAGCAGTACTTC. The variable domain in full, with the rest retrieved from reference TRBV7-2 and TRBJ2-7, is GAGVSQSPSNKVTEKGKDVELRCDPISGHTALYWYRQSLGQGLEFLIYFQGNSAPDKSGLPSDRFSAERTGGSVSTLTIQRTQQEDSAVYLCASSPPVQYEQYFGPGTRLTVT.

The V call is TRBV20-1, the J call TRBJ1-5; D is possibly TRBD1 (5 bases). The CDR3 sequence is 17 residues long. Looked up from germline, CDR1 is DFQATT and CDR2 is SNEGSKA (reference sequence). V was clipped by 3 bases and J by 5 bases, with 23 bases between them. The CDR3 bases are TGCAGTGCTAGTGTCAGGGTGGCAGGGATGAGTGATCAGCCCCAGCATTTT. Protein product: CSASVRVAGMSDQPQHF.

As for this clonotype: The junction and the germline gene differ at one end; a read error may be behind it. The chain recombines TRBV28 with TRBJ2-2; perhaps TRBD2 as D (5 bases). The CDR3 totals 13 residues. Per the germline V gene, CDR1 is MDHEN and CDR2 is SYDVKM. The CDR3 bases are TGTGCCAGCAGTTCTATTACCACCGGGGAGCTGCTTTTT. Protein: CASSSITTGELLF.

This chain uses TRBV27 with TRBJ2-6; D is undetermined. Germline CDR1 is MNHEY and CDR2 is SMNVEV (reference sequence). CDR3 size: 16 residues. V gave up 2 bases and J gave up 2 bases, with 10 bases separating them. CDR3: CASSLNYGAGANVLTF. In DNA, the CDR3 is TGTGCCAGCAGTTTAAACTATGGGGCTGGGGCCAACGTCCTGACTTTC.

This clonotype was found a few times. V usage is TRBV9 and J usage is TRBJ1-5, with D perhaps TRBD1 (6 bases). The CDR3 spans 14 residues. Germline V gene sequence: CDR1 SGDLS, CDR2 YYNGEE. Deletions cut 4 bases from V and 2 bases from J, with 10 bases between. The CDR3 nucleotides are TGTGCCAGCAGCAAAGGGGGTGGCAATCAGCCCCAGCATTTT. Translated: CASSKGGGNQPQHF.

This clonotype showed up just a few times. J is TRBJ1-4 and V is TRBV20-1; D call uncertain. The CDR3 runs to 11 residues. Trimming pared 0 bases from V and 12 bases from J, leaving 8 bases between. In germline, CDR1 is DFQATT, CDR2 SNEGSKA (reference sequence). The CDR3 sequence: CSARDQPELFF. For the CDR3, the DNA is TGCAGTGCTAGAGATCAGCCGGAACTGTTTTTT.

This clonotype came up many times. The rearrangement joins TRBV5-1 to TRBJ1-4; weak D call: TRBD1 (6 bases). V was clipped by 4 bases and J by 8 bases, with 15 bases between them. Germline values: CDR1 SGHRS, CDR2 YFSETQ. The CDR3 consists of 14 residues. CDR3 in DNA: TGCGCCAGCAGCACGGACAGTGTAAGGGAAAAACTGTTTTTT. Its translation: CASSTDSVREKLFF. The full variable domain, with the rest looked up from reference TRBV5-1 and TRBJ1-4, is KAGVTQTPRYLIKTRGQQVTLSCSPISGHRSVSWYQQTPGQGLQFLFEYFSETQRNKGNFPGRFSGRQFSNSRSEMNVSTLELGDSALYLCASSTDSVREKLFFGSGTQLSVL.

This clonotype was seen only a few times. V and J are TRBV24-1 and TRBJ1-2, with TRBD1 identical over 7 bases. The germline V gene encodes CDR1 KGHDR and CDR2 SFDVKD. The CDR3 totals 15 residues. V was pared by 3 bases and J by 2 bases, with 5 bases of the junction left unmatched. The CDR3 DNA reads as TGTGCCACCAGTGATGCAGGACAGGCCAACTATGGCTACACCTTC. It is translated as CATSDAGQANYGYTF.